This note documents a single T cell receptor beta chain sequence. Its antigen is not identified. Germline-derived CDR1 and CDR2 are MDHEN and SYDVKM. Trimming took off 3 bases at V and 4 bases at J, with 12 bases between the two ends. The length of the CDR3 is 14 residues. Clones were read by immunoSEQ multiplex PCR, and TCRdb kept only the in-frame ones, dropping some. The data show almost 80,000 clones, about nine tenths seen once. This specimen comes from a study of T cell responses to AZD1222 COVID-19 vaccine. Study findings and constraints: Clonal diversity may have been underestimated in mostly white British donors. CD4 TCRs associated with vaccination spanned spike, dominating at 160-218 and 743-854. Spike-specific TCR breadth and depth both grew after two AZD1222 doses. In all cases, repertoires were sampled only after the peak T cell response.

The source of this sequence is an adult in good health. Source: peripheral blood, taken on day 0 of AZD1222 vaccination. This chain uses TRBV28 with TRBJ1-1, with D unresolved. Here the CDR3 reads CASSLPETATEAFF. The CDR3 DNA is TGTGCCAGCAGTTTGCCGGAAACAGCCACTGAAGCTTTCTTT. The full variable domain, completed using reference TRBV28 and TRBJ1-1, is DVKVTQSSRYLVKRTGEKVFLECVQDMDHENMFWYRQDPGLGLRLIYFSYDVKMKEKGDIPEGYSVSREKKERFSLILESASTNQTSMYLCASSLPETATEAFFGQGTRLTVV.